This T cell receptor (beta chain) stems from a study of radiotherapy plus CTLA-4 blockade in lung cancer. The junction had 8 bases not matched to a gene; V was cut back by 5 bases and J by 5 bases. The CDR3 has 16 amino acids. CDR1 is MNHEY, CDR2 SMNVEV, per germline (reference sequence). Here immunoSEQ multiplex PCR was the method, and the copy in TCRdb shows in-frame clones only, minus some. The sample carries about 33,000 clones, approximately 80% recorded once. Source: peripheral blood, taken from a patient treated with radiotherapy plus ipilimumab. This receptor was identified in a human donor with non-small cell lung cancer that progressed on radiotherapy plus ipilimumab. The chain couples TRBV27 to TRBJ2-3; 12 bases line up with TRBD1. The CDR3 DNA sequence: TGTGCCAGCAGTGCCTGGGACAGGGGGCTGGTAGATACGCAGTATTTT. Amino acid sequence: CASSAWDRGLVDTQYF.